Each of the 30 T cell receptor beta chains below was sequenced from the same sample in a study of CD8 T cells in Susac syndrome. An input of roughly 0.45 to 1 ug of RNA was subjected to reverse transcription using random hexamers. TCRdb re-called the immunoSEQ multiplex PCR reads with MiXCR, one entry per CDR3 protein. The table has approximately 150,000 distinct CDR3 sequences, approximately 94% seen once; the top ten hold about 0.089%. Sequencing input: CD4+ T cells from PBMCs. These receptors originate from a human donor with multiple sclerosis.

The chain links TRBV6-6 to TRBJ1-1; 8 bases agree with TRBD1. Germline-derived CDR1 and CDR2 are MNHNY and SVGAGI (reference sequence). The CDR3 spans 12 residues. V trimming: 2 bases; J trimming: 10 bases; junction bases outside the gene matches: 3. CDR3 bases: TGTGCCAGCAGTTACCCACAGGGGGGAGCTTTCTTT. This sequence encodes CASSYPQGGAFF.

The rearrangement uses TRBV6-2 or TRBV6-3 and TRBJ2-7; 8 bases match TRBD1. This CDR3 contains 13 residues. Losses at the gene ends were 5 bases for V and 3 bases for J; bases not matched to a gene: 3. Germline V gives CDR1 MNHEY, CDR2 SVGEGT. The CDR3 region is CASSRTGFYEQYF. The CDR3 DNA reads TGTGCCAGCAGTAGGACAGGGTTCTACGAGCAGTACTTC.

The CDR3 loop reads CSARVQRMNTEAFF. The CDR3 DNA reads as TGCAGTGCTAGAGTTCAGAGGATGAACACTGAAGCTTTCTTT. The rearrangement uses TRBV20-1 and TRBJ1-1, with D uncertain. Between the trimmed V and J ends, which lost 1 base and 0 bases, there was a span of 9 bases. The CDR3 runs 14 residues. Germline assignment: CDR1 DFQATT and CDR2 SNEGSKA (reference sequence).

The rearrangement uses TRBV2 and TRBJ1-2; weak D call: TRBD1 (5 bases). This CDR3 has 11 amino acids. The germline V gene has CDR1 SNHLY and CDR2 FYNNEI. V was shortened by 7 bases and J by 5 bases, with 8 bases between the two germline ends. In nucleotides, the CDR3 is TGTGCCAGCATTCAGGGATATGGCTACACCTTC. It specifies CASIQGYGYTF.

This chain uses TRBV5-1 with TRBJ1-2; no clear D. Trimming took off 0 bases at V and 2 bases at J, with 8 bases between the two ends. The CDR3 contains 14 residues. Germline V gene data show CDR1 as SGHRS and CDR2 as YFSETQ. CDR3 coding DNA: TGCGCCAGCAGCTTGGATCCGGGAAACTATGGCTACACCTTC. Translation: CASSLDPGNYGYTF.

The chain has TRBV27 and TRBJ1-1; D is unclear. Trimming cost V 5 bases and J 1 base, with 5 bases left between them. Germline CDR1 is MNHEY and CDR2 is SMNVEV (reference sequence). This CDR3 has 12 amino acids. CDR3 DNA: TGTGCCAGCAGTACGGAGAACACTGAAGCTTTCTTT. Its translation is CASSTENTEAFF.

The chain couples TRBV12-3 or TRBV12-4 to TRBJ2-5; no clear D gene. The CDR3 contains 13 residues. Deletions cut 3 bases from V and 5 bases from J, with 10 bases between. The CDR3: CASSFMDGETQYF. The CDR3 DNA follows: TGTGCCAGCAGTTTTATGGATGGGGAGACCCAGTACTTC.

This sequence joins TRBV20-1 and TRBJ1-5; D unresolved. Per the germline V gene, CDR1 is DFQATT and CDR2 is SNEGSKA (reference sequence). With 5 bases removed from V and 4 bases from J, the gap between germline ends came to 21 bases. This CDR3 spans 16 amino acids. CDR3 region: CSALGSWAGPNQPQHF. The CDR3 DNA follows: TGCAGTGCTCTGGGAAGTTGGGCAGGACCTAATCAGCCCCAGCATTTT.

The chain joins TRBV7-3 to TRBJ1-1, with D perhaps matching TRBD1 (5 bases). V lost 2 bases, J lost 1 base, and 8 bases lay in between. This CDR3 spans 14 amino acids. Germline CDR1 SGHTA, CDR2 FQGTGA. The CDR3 sequence: CASSLGGTNTEAFF. The CDR3 bases are TGTGCCAGCAGCTTAGGGGGAACGAACACTGAAGCTTTCTTT.

CDR3 in amino acids: CAWSPLAPYEQYF. CDR3 coding DNA: TGTGCCTGGAGTCCCCTCGCCCCTTACGAGCAGTACTTC. This chain links TRBV30 with TRBJ2-7; no clear D gene. The CDR3 has 13 residues. V lost 2 bases and J lost 4, with 12 bases in between. Germline V gives CDR1 GTSNPN, CDR2 SVGIG (reference sequence).

V is TRBV4-2 and J is TRBJ2-1, with a possible D match to TRBD2 (6 bases). Germline CDR1 and CDR2: LGHNA and YNFKEQ. Trimming stripped 2 bases from V and 5 bases from J, with 22 bases between. The CDR3 sequence is 18 residues long. In DNA, the CDR3 is TGTGCCAGCAGCCAAACTGGCCTGGGACTGACATTAGACAATGAGCAGTTCTTC. It specifies CASSQTGLGLTLDNEQFF.

This chain uses TRBV28 with TRBJ2-5; TRBD1 might be the D (6 bases). Germline CDR1 is MDHEN and CDR2 is SYDVKM. With 5 bases removed from V and 1 base from J, the gap between germline ends came to 14 bases. The CDR3 loop spans 15 amino acids. The DNA of the CDR3 is TGTGCCAGCAGTGGACAGACAGAGACCCAAGAGACCCAGTACTTC. Its translation is CASSGQTETQETQYF.

The gene calls are TRBV30 and TRBJ2-3; 9 nucleotides match TRBD1. V lost 2 bases and J lost 6; bases outside the gene matches: 6. There are 14 residues in the CDR3. The V gene's germline CDR1 is GTSNPN and CDR2 SVGIG (reference sequence). The CDR3 sequence: CAWSKQGAADTQYF. CDR3 coding DNA: TGTGCCTGGAGTAAACAGGGGGCGGCGGATACGCAGTATTTT. The full variable domain, completed using reference TRBV30 and TRBJ2-3, is SQTIHQWPATLVQPVGSPLSLECTVEGTSNPNLYWYRQAAGRGLQLLFYSVGIGQISSEVPQNLSASRPQDRQFILSSKKLLLSDSGFYLCAWSKQGAADTQYFGPGTRLTVL.

The rearrangement links TRBV3-1 to TRBJ2-2; perhaps TRBD2 as D (6 bases). This CDR3 is 14 amino acids long. Germline loops: CDR1 LGHDT, CDR2 YNNKEL (reference sequence). V gave up 2 bases and J gave up 4 bases, with 8 bases separating them. In nucleotides, the CDR3 is TGTGCCAGCAGCCAAACGGGGGTCACCGGGGAGCTGTTTTTT. It yields the protein CASSQTGVTGELFF.

The chain carries TRBV29-1 and TRBJ2-5; a possible D gene is TRBD2 (6 bases). CDR3 size: 15 residues. In germline, CDR1 is SQVTM, CDR2 ANQGSEA. V lost 5 bases, J lost 7 bases, and 23 bases lay in between. The CDR3 bases are TGCAGCGTTTCCTACGACGACCGGCCGGGAGCGACCCAGTACTTC. Protein product: CSVSYDDRPGATQYF.

The chain is built from TRBV20-1 and TRBJ2-7, with D tentatively TRBD1 (5 bases). Trimming removed 4 bases at V and 4 bases at J, with 20 bases between. This CDR3 comprises 15 residues. Germline CDR1 reads DFQATT; CDR2 reads SNEGSKA (reference sequence). This CDR3 is CSAKDLNPQGYEQYF. As DNA, the CDR3 is TGCAGTGCTAAGGACCTCAATCCTCAGGGATACGAGCAGTACTTC.

The chain couples TRBV6-2 or TRBV6-3 to TRBJ1-5; D remains ambiguous. V was trimmed by 5 bases and J by 6 bases, leaving 8 bases between them. The germline gives CDR1 MNHEY, CDR2 SVGEGT. The length of the CDR3 is 12 residues. The CDR3 is CASSKGVQPQHF. CDR3 nucleotides: TGTGCCAGCAGTAAGGGAGTTCAGCCCCAGCATTTT.

This clonotype was recorded once. The chain employs TRBV20-1 and TRBJ1-4; no reliable D call. The V gene's germline CDR1 is DFQATT and CDR2 SNEGSKA (reference sequence). V was shortened by 6 bases and J by 1 base, with 18 bases between the two germline ends. CDR3 length: 16 amino acids. The CDR3 here is CSAPRFSLQTNEKLFF. The CDR3 DNA is TGCAGTGCACCGAGGTTCAGTCTGCAAACTAATGAAAAACTGTTTTTT.

The chain combines TRBV12-3 or TRBV12-4 with TRBJ2-3; D unresolved. The ends were cut back, 6 bases at V and 5 bases at J, with 15 bases in the middle. The CDR3 runs to 14 residues. The CDR3 region has the DNA TGTGCCAGCAGGGCAAATCGCGTTATAGATACGCAGTATTTT. Its protein product is CASRANRVIDTQYF.

The chain's CDR3 is CATSPGTGYGYTF. DNA for the CDR3: TGTGCCACCAGCCCAGGGACAGGGTATGGCTACACCTTC. The rearrangement joins TRBV24-1 to TRBJ1-2; 9 positions agree with TRBD1. The CDR3 has 13 residues. The V gene's germline CDR1 is KGHDR and CDR2 SFDVKD. With V trimmed by 7 bases and J by 5 bases, 4 bases remained unmatched.

About this clonotype: Germline and junction disagree at one end, which may indicate a read error. The chain combines TRBV3-1 with TRBJ2-7, with D unclear. Germline CDR1 and CDR2: LGHDT and YNNKEL (reference sequence). The CDR3 totals 14 residues. The CDR3 here is CASSLPNRPYERYF. The CDR3 DNA follows: TGTGCCAGCAGCCTTCCGAACCGACCCTACGAGCGGTACTTC.

This chain uses TRBV28 with TRBJ2-4, with unresolved D. Germline lookup yields CDR1 MDHEN and CDR2 SYDVKM. Trimming left V 7 bases short and J 5 bases short, with 6 bases between. The CDR3 consists of 11 residues. The CDR3 loop reads CASTFENIQYF. CDR3 in DNA: TGTGCCAGCACTTTTGAAAACATTCAGTACTTC.

The J gene is TRBJ2-3, the V gene TRBV7-7; the match to TRBD1 covers 9 bases. This CDR3 has 15 amino acids. CDR1 is SSHAT, CDR2 FNYEAQ, per germline (reference sequence). The J segment lost 5 bases and the V segment lost 5 bases, leaving 8 bases of the junction unmatched. CDR3 region: CASSPIQGAGDTQYF. CDR3 bases: TGTGCCAGCAGCCCGATACAGGGGGCAGGAGATACGCAGTATTTT.

The chain employs TRBV7-9 and TRBJ2-3; 7 positions agree with TRBD2. CDR3 length: 14 residues. The germline V gene has CDR1 SEHNR and CDR2 FQNEAQ (reference sequence). V lost 5 bases to trimming and J lost 8 bases; unmatched junction nucleotides: 10. CDR3 nucleotides: TGTGCCAGCAGCCTTAGGGCGGGAGAAGGTACGCAGTATTTT. It specifies CASSLRAGEGTQYF.

This chain connects TRBV30 to TRBJ1-2; D gene ambiguous. CDR1 is GTSNPN and CDR2 is SVGIG in the germline V gene (reference sequence). The CDR3 is 11 residues long. V was pared by 1 base and J by 2 bases, with 2 bases between. The DNA of the CDR3 is TGTGCCTGGAGTGGCAACTATGGCTACACCTTC. Its protein product is CAWSGNYGYTF.

The rearrangement links TRBV12-3 or TRBV12-4 to TRBJ1-2; D may be TRBD1 (6 bases). The CDR3 has 12 residues. Trimming cost V 6 bases and J 6 bases, with 11 bases left between them. The CDR3 nucleotides read TGTGCCAGCAGCCAAGGACAGAATGGCTACACCTTC. Protein: CASSQGQNGYTF.

CDR3 coding DNA: TGTGCCAGCAATCTAGCGGGAGAAGAGACCCAGTACTTC. Translating gives CASNLAGEETQYF. The chain recombines TRBV7-9 with TRBJ2-5; 10 bases are shared with TRBD2. This CDR3 is 13 amino acids long. CDR1 is SEHNR, CDR2 FQNEAQ, per germline (reference sequence). V gave up 7 bases and J gave up 3 bases; unmatched junction bases: 2.

This chain links TRBV12-3 or TRBV12-4 with TRBJ2-1; TRBD2 matches 8 bases. V shed 5 bases, J shed 9 bases, and the junction held 9 bases outside the gene matches. The CDR3 has 14 amino acids. CDR3 amino acids: CASSAVAGGREQFF. The CDR3 DNA is TGTGCCAGCAGTGCAGTGGCGGGAGGACGTGAGCAGTTCTTC.

This rearrangement joins TRBV10-3 to TRBJ1-5; the D gene is possibly TRBD1 (6 bases). The CDR3 is 14 residues long. Germline values: CDR1 ENHRY, CDR2 SYGVKD. Trimming removed 6 bases at V and 5 bases at J, with 14 bases between. For the CDR3, the DNA is TGTGCCATCAGCCCCGGGGGGGGCGATCAGCCCCAGCATTTT. Protein sequence: CAISPGGGDQPQHF.

This clonotype was seen a few times. V is TRBV5-1 and J is TRBJ1-2; D is possibly TRBD1 (5 bases). In germline, CDR1 is SGHRS, CDR2 YFSETQ. V lost 1 base and J 6 bases, leaving 13 bases between the germline ends. The CDR3 contains 14 residues. CDR3 region: CASSLQGPEDGYTF. The CDR3 DNA reads as TGCGCCAGCAGCTTGCAGGGACCAGAGGATGGCTACACCTTC.